One sample yielded the 27 T cell receptor beta chains listed below, sequenced in a study of shared clonotypes between healthy human individuals. Terminally differentiated effector memory CD45RA+ cells were left out of the naive CD8 fraction, which was CD45RO-negative and positively selected for CCR7. Clones were read by immunoSEQ multiplex PCR, and TCRdb kept only the in-frame ones, dropping some. The sample yields some 2,000,000 clones, roughly 94% seen once. Sequencing was performed on naive CD8+ T cells sorted from blood. These TCRs come from a man aged 18 to 30 in good health.

This clone was seen a handful of times. The V and J genes are TRBV27 and TRBJ2-7; possible D gene TRBD2, 5 bases. Trimming took 7 bases from V and 5 from J, leaving 9 bases between them. This CDR3 spans 11 amino acids. CDR1 and CDR2 from the germline V gene are MNHEY and SMNVEV (reference sequence). The CDR3 DNA reads as TGTGCCAGCACCGGGGATCACGAGCAGTACTTC. Translating it yields CASTGDHEQYF.

The chain links TRBV9 to TRBJ2-5, with 10 positions matching TRBD2. Germline trimming cut 0 bases from V and 5 bases from J; bases unmatched to any gene: 7. Germline CDR1 is SGDLS and CDR2 is YYNGEE. The CDR3 totals 16 residues. CDR3 sequence (DNA): TGTGCCAGCAGCGTAGGGAGCGGGGGGGCACGGGAGACCCAGTACTTC. Translating gives CASSVGSGGARETQYF.

The J gene is TRBJ2-3, the V gene TRBV11-2, with 10 nucleotides matching TRBD2. The CDR3 loop spans 15 amino acids. Trimming at V came to 5 bases and at J to 7 bases, leaving 9 bases not matched to a gene. Germline V gives CDR1 SGHAT, CDR2 FQNNGV. The CDR3 is CASSRGSGREYTQYF. CDR3 coding DNA: TGTGCCAGCAGCCGCGGGAGCGGGAGGGAATATACGCAGTATTTT.

The chain couples TRBV29-1 to TRBJ1-2; 8 nucleotides match TRBD1. The CDR3 contains 17 residues. The germline V gene has CDR1 SQVTM and CDR2 ANQGSEA. The ends lost 2 bases at V and 3 bases at J; junction bases unmatched: 14. CDR3: CSVELVAGGEWDYGYTF. In nucleotides, the CDR3 is TGCAGCGTTGAATTGGTGGCAGGGGGCGAATGGGACTATGGCTACACCTTC.

The chain uses TRBV21-1 and TRBJ2-5; TRBD1, the D gene given by the table, was not confirmed from the DNA. TRBV21-1 is flagged as a pseudogene. This CDR3 is 22 amino acids long. Written as DNA, the CDR3 is TGTGCCAGCAGCAAGGACAGGGTCGATAACCACCCCAAGAGAGACGTCCAAGAGACCCAGTACTTC. The encoded protein is CASSKDRVDNHPKRDVQETQYF.

In this sample, this clone turned up a few times. The gene calls are TRBV18 and TRBJ1-2, with TRBD1 matching over 8 bases. This CDR3 is built from 14 residues. V lost 3 bases, J lost 3 bases, and 3 bases stayed unmatched. The germline gives CDR1 KGHSH, CDR2 LQKENI. The CDR3 loop reads CASSPDRVDYGYTF. As DNA, the CDR3 is TGTGCCAGCTCACCGGACAGGGTGGACTATGGCTACACCTTC.

The CDR3 loop is CASSPLGPEGNTEAFF. The CDR3 DNA follows: TGTGCCAGCAGCCCTCTCGGGCCCGAGGGGAACACTGAAGCTTTCTTT. This chain joins TRBV28 and TRBJ1-1; D ambiguous. The CDR3 is made up of 16 amino acids. V was clipped by 6 bases and J by 1 base, with 18 bases between them. The germline CDR1 and CDR2 sequences are MDHEN and SYDVKM. The full variable domain, with the rest looked up from reference TRBV28 and TRBJ1-1, is DVKVTQSSRYLVKRTGEKVFLECVQDMDHENMFWYRQDPGLGLRLIYFSYDVKMKEKGDIPEGYSVSREKKERFSLILESASTNQTSMYLCASSPLGPEGNTEAFFGQGTRLTVV.

The CDR3 DNA sequence: TGTGCCTGGAGTGTAAAATGGTTGCGGGAGGGCCCACTTAGCACAGATACGCAGTATTTT. Amino acid sequence: CAWSVKWLREGPLSTDTQYF. J is TRBJ2-3 and V is TRBV30; TRBD2 matches at 9 bases. The junction had 16 bases not matched to a gene; V was cut back by 0 bases and J by 0 bases. The V gene's germline CDR1 is GTSNPN and CDR2 SVGIG (reference sequence). The CDR3 covers 20 residues.

The chain recombines TRBV27 with TRBJ2-1, with TRBD2 identical over 8 bases. Germline V gene data show CDR1 as MNHEY and CDR2 as SMNVEV (reference sequence). This CDR3 has 14 residues. Unmatched junction bases numbered 6, after V lost 8 bases and J lost 3 bases. CDR3: CASARGGSYNEQFF. CDR3 DNA: TGTGCCAGCGCACGGGGGGGAAGCTACAATGAGCAGTTCTTC.

This clone was seen once. V usage is TRBV6-6 and J usage is TRBJ2-5, with unresolved D. There are 14 residues in the CDR3. V was cut by 2 bases and J by 1 base, with 8 bases left in between. Germline-derived CDR1 and CDR2 are MNHNY and SVGAGI (reference sequence). Here the CDR3 DNA reads TGTGCCAGCAGTTACGTGGATATCCAAGAGACCCAGTACTTC. The encoded protein is CASSYVDIQETQYF.

In regard to this clone: Other DNA sequences of this sample code for an identical CDR3. DNA for the CDR3: TGCGCCAGCAGCGAAGGCTACGAGCAGTACTTC. Translation: CASSEGYEQYF. V is TRBV10-2 and J is TRBJ2-7; D unclear. The CDR3 totals 11 residues. Germline CDR1 WSHSY, CDR2 SAAADI. Trimming removed 6 bases at V and 3 bases at J, with 6 bases between.

The gene calls are TRBV5-1 and TRBJ2-2; 7 positions match TRBD2. From germline, CDR1 is SGHRS and CDR2 YFSETQ. The CDR3 is 12 residues long. V shed 4 bases and J 6 bases; nucleotides not matched to a gene: 0. CDR3 DNA sequence: TGCGCCAGCAGCCGGGAGGCCGGGGAGCTGTTTTTT. Translating gives CASSREAGELFF. Full variable domain (outside the CDR3, taken from reference TRBV5-1 and TRBJ2-2): KAGVTQTPRYLIKTRGQQVTLSCSPISGHRSVSWYQQTPGQGLQFLFEYFSETQRNKGNFPGRFSGRQFSNSRSEMNVSTLELGDSALYLCASSREAGELFFGEGSRLTVL.

This clone was observed a single time. The chain is built from TRBV4-1 and TRBJ2-7, with 10 bases identical to TRBD2. This CDR3 contains 15 residues. The trim removed 2 bases at V and 1 base at J, leaving 2 bases unmatched. From germline, CDR1 is MGHRA and CDR2 YSYEKL. The CDR3 reads CASSQLAGASYEQYF. The CDR3 DNA is TGCGCCAGCAGCCAACTAGCGGGAGCTTCCTACGAGCAGTACTTC.

The rearrangement links TRBV6-5 to TRBJ1-5, with a possible D match to TRBD1 (6 bases). CDR3 size: 15 residues. V was trimmed by 2 bases and J by 4 bases, leaving 12 bases between them. CDR1 is MNHEY and CDR2 is SVGAGI in the germline V gene. CDR3 coding DNA: TGTGCCAGCAGTTACGATGGGGGGCTTAATCAGCCCCAGCATTTT. Amino acids: CASSYDGGLNQPQHF.

V usage is TRBV5-4 and J usage is TRBJ2-2; D remains unclear. This CDR3 is built from 12 residues. Per germline, CDR1 SGHNT and CDR2 YYREEE (reference sequence). The V and J ends lost 4 bases and 2 bases respectively, with 3 bases between them. The CDR3 loop reads CASSRNTGELFF. The CDR3 DNA follows: TGTGCCAGCAGCCGAAACACCGGGGAGCTGTTTTTT.

Notes on this clone: Additional DNA sequences in this sample encode the identical CDR3. The V and J genes are TRBV27 and TRBJ2-1, with TRBD2 matching 11 bases. Trimming at V came to 6 bases and at J to 7 bases, leaving 8 bases not matched to a gene. The length of the CDR3 is 15 residues. Germline lookup yields CDR1 MNHEY and CDR2 SMNVEV (reference sequence). In DNA form, the CDR3 reads TGTGCCAGCAGCCCAGGGACTAGCGGAGTGAATGAGCAGTTCTTC. It codes for CASSPGTSGVNEQFF.

The V and J genes are TRBV7-2 and TRBJ2-1; 10 bases fit TRBD2. The CDR3 is 19 amino acids. V gave up 5 bases and J gave up 2 bases; unmatched junction bases: 15. Germline V gene sequence: CDR1 SGHTA, CDR2 FQGNSA. CDR3 nucleotide sequence: TGTGCCAGCAGCAGGCCCTTACTCGATAGCGGGGGGACCTACAATGAGCAGTTCTTC. This gives the protein CASSRPLLDSGGTYNEQFF.

The chain carries TRBV10-2 and TRBJ1-2; D might be TRBD1 (6 bases). Germline CDR1 WSHSY, CDR2 SAAADI. The ends were cut back, 2 bases at V and 6 bases at J, with 13 bases in the middle. The length of the CDR3 is 14 residues. The CDR3 region is CASSESRAGDGYTF. In DNA, the CDR3 is TGCGCCAGCAGTGAGAGTAGGGCAGGGGATGGCTACACCTTC.

J is TRBJ1-4 and V is TRBV6-1, with 11 bases fitting TRBD1. Trimming took 4 bases from V and 8 from J; bases not matched to a gene: 21. This CDR3 is 20 amino acids long. The germline gives CDR1 MNHNS, CDR2 SASEGT. This CDR3 reads CASSARTGGLVKARKEKLFF. CDR3 coding DNA: TGTGCCAGCAGTGCCCGGACAGGGGGCCTGGTTAAGGCCCGTAAGGAAAAACTGTTTTTT.

This chain uses TRBV6-1 with TRBJ1-1; a weak D match, TRBD1 (6 bases). Deletions cut 1 base from V and 4 bases from J, with 10 bases between. The CDR3 is made up of 14 amino acids. Germline V gene lookup returns CDR1 MNHNS and CDR2 SASEGT. The CDR3 sequence is CASSEEGEGTEAFF. In nucleotides, the CDR3 is TGTGCCAGCAGTGAAGAGGGGGAGGGCACTGAAGCTTTCTTT.

The gene calls are TRBV30 and TRBJ2-7; maybe TRBD1 (5 bases). V lost 5 bases, J lost 0 bases, and 8 bases lay in between. The CDR3 covers 12 residues. Per germline, CDR1 GTSNPN and CDR2 SVGIG (reference sequence). In DNA, the CDR3 is TGTGCCTGGGCAGGGCACTCCTACGAGCAGTACTTC. Its protein product is CAWAGHSYEQYF.

This chain joins TRBV2 and TRBJ2-7; TRBD1 matches at 8 bases. The CDR3 length is 14 residues. CDR1 is SNHLY, CDR2 FYNNEI, per germline. V was clipped by 10 bases and J by 4 bases; unmatched bases: 12. CDR3 bases: TGTGCCACCCTCACAGGGGGGCTGGTGTACGAGCAGTACTTC. This codes for CATLTGGLVYEQYF.

The chain has TRBV10-3 and TRBJ1-1; maybe TRBD1 (5 bases). This CDR3 comprises 16 residues. V dropped 4 bases and J dropped 0 bases, with 15 bases sitting between them. Germline V gene sequence: CDR1 ENHRY, CDR2 SYGVKD. CDR3 region: CAISGGPSGLNTEAFF. The CDR3 bases are TGTGCCATCAGTGGGGGCCCATCAGGGCTGAACACTGAAGCTTTCTTT.

The rearrangement joins TRBV11-2 to TRBJ1-3; tentatively, D is TRBD1 (5 bases). V lost 2 bases to trimming and J lost 2 bases, with 13 bases between them. The CDR3 extends over 16 amino acids. Looked up from germline, CDR1 is SGHAT and CDR2 is FQNNGV. The CDR3 nucleotides read TGTGCCAGCAGCTTACCCAGGGTGTTGGCTGGAAACACCATATATTTT. This translates into CASSLPRVLAGNTIYF.

The chain combines TRBV7-9 with TRBJ2-1; the match to TRBD2 covers 10 bases. The CDR3 contains 16 residues. Germline CDR1 reads SEHNR; CDR2 reads FQNEAQ (reference sequence). Trimming cost V 1 base and J 5 bases; bases outside gene matches: 5. The CDR3 DNA is TGTGCCAGCAGCTTAGAAGAGACTAGCGGGCACAATGAGCAGTTCTTC. Translated: CASSLEETSGHNEQFF.

This chain links TRBV2 with TRBJ2-7; D is unresolved. V lost 10 bases and J lost 3, with 19 bases in between. This CDR3 is built from 14 residues. Germline assignment: CDR1 SNHLY and CDR2 FYNNEI. The CDR3 DNA reads TGTGCCACCACGTTTACTGACGAAGGCTACGAGCAGTACTTC. Its protein is CATTFTDEGYEQYF.

The CDR3 DNA reads TGCGCCAGCAGCCAACTTGTGCAGGGACTAGGCGAGCAGTACTTC. It encodes CASSQLVQGLGEQYF. This chain connects TRBV4-1 to TRBJ2-7, with 8 bases lining up with TRBD2. There are 15 residues in the CDR3. CDR1 is MGHRA, CDR2 YSYEKL, per germline. Trimming removed 2 bases from V and 6 bases from J; junction bases left unmatched: 9.